These 8 T cell receptor beta chains came from one sample sequenced in a study of tumor and adjacent non-tumor tissue in lung cancer. The template was RNA from unsorted bulk tissue. This non-tumor lung sample came from over 3 cm beyond the tumor edge. A modified ARM-PCR protocol with three rounds of nested PCR amplified TCRbeta. MiXCR was run by TCRdb on the multiplex PCR reads, yielding one entry per CDR3 protein. The sample includes about 48,000 distinct CDR3 sequences, around 59% of them seen just once. What was sequenced was distant non-tumor lung tissue. Every receptor here comes from a woman aged 70-85 years with non-small cell lung cancer.

This clonotype was detected many times. The V call is TRBV4-2, the J call TRBJ2-7; the match to TRBD2 covers 15 bases. There are 19 residues in the CDR3. Per germline, CDR1 LGHNA and CDR2 YNFKEQ. J was trimmed by 3 bases and V by 4 bases; bases with no gene match: 13. The CDR3: CASSLRTSGREQVHYEQYF. CDR3 sequence (DNA): TGTGCCAGCAGCCTCCGGACTAGCGGGAGGGAACAAGTCCACTACGAGCAGTACTTC.

Of note for this clonotype: At one of its ends the junction is not consistent with the germline gene, which may arise from a read error. J is TRBJ2-1 and V is TRBV6-2 or TRBV6-3; D perhaps matches TRBD2 (5 bases). There are 15 residues in the CDR3. Germline CDR1 reads MNHEY; CDR2 reads SVGEGT. CDR3 nucleotide sequence: TGTGCCAGCAGTTACTCGGCTAGCCGCATCTACGAGCACTTCTTC. It translates to CASSYSASRIYEHFF.

This clonotype occurred a few times. The chain uses TRBV5-1 and TRBJ2-4, with D perhaps given as TRBD1 or TRBD2 (6 bases each). The CDR3 has 13 residues. The germline CDR1 and CDR2 sequences are SGHRS and YFSETQ. V lost 5 bases, J lost 8 bases, and 14 bases lay in between. CDR3 loop: CASRGGAGDIQYF. The CDR3 coding sequence is TGCGCCAGCAGGGGGGGCGCCGGGGACATTCAGTACTTC.

The chain carries TRBV2 and TRBJ1-2; D might be TRBD1 (6 bases). This CDR3 has 13 amino acids. Germline V lookup: CDR1 SNHLY, CDR2 FYNNEI. The CDR3 spells CVRSPLKGGSYTF. CDR3 sequence (DNA): TGTGTCAGGTCCCCCCTGAAGGGGGGAAGCTACACCTTC.

This clonotype was seen a single time. The junction does not match germline at one end; this may be a read error. The chain recombines TRBV6-5 with TRBJ2-6, with a possible D match to TRBD2 (5 bases). CDR1 MNHEY and CDR2 SVGAGI come from the germline V gene. This CDR3 is built from 16 residues. Here the CDR3 DNA reads TGTGTCAGCAGTTATCCGATGGACTCCGGGGCCAACGTCCTGACTTTC. This sequence encodes CVSSYPMDSGANVLTF.

This clonotype occurred a few times. V and J are TRBV19 and TRBJ2-3; 11 positions agree with TRBD2. Germline CDR1 is LNHDA and CDR2 is SQIVND (reference sequence). The length of the CDR3 is 18 residues. V lost 3 bases to trimming and J lost 1 base; unmatched junction nucleotides: 9. The CDR3 DNA is TGTGCCAGTAGTATTGGTCTAGCGGGAGGTCGACGCACAGATACGCAGTATTTT. Amino acid sequence: CASSIGLAGGRRTDTQYF.

Remarks on this clonotype: One end of the junction fails to match germline, which may point to a read error. The V call is TRBV6-5, the J call TRBJ1-6; TRBD1 matches at 9 bases. CDR1 is MNHEY and CDR2 is SVGAGI in the germline V gene. The CDR3 loop spans 17 amino acids. CDR3 residues: CVSSYSSGTGFNSPLQF. In DNA, the CDR3 is TGTGTCAGCAGTTACTCCTCCGGGACAGGGTTTAATTCACCCCTCCAGTTT.

This clonotype was detected many times. V usage is TRBV5-1 and J usage is TRBJ2-7; 10 bases fit TRBD2. V gave up 2 bases and J gave up 2 bases; unmatched junction bases: 4. The germline V gene encodes CDR1 SGHRS and CDR2 YFSETQ. The length of the CDR3 is 15 residues. For the CDR3, the DNA is TGCGCCAGCAGCTTCCGGACTAGCGGTACCTACGAGCAGTACTTC. Translation: CASSFRTSGTYEQYF.